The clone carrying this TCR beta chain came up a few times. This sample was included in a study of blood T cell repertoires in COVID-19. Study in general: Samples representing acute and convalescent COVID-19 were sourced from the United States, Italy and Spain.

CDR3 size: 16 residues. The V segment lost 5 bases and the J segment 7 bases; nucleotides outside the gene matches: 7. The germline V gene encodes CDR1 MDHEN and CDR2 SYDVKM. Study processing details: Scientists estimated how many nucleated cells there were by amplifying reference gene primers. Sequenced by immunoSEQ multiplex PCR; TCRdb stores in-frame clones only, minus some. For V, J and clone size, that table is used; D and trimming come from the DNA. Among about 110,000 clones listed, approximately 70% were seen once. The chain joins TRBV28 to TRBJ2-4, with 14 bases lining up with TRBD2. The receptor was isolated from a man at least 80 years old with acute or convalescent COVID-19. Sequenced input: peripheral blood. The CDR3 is CASSPRLAGGRNIQYF. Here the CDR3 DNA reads TGTGCCAGCAGTCCAAGACTAGCGGGAGGGCGGAACATTCAGTACTTC.